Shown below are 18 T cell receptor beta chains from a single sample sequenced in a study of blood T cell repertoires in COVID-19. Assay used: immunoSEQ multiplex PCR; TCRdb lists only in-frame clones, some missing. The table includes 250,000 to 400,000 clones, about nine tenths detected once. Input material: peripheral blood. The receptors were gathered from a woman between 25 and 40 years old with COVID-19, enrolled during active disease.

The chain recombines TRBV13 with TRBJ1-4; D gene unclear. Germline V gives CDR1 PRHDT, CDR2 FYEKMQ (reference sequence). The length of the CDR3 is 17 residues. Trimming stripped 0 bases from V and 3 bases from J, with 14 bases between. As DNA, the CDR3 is TGTGCCAGCAGCTTAGGCCCTAAGAGGGCAGCTAATGAAAAACTGTTTTTT. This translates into CASSLGPKRAANEKLFF.

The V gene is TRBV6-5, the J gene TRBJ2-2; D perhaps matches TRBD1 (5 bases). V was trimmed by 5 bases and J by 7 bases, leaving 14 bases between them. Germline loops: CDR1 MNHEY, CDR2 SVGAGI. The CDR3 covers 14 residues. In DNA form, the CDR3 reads TGTGCCAGCAGTCTCAGGGCGCTCGGCGGGGAGCTGTTTTTT. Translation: CASSLRALGGELFF.

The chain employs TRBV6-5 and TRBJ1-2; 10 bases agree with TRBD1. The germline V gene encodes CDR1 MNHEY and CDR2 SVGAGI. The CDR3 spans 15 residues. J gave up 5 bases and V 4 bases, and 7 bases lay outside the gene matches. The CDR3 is CASSFRQGADYGYTF. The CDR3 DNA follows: TGTGCCAGCAGTTTTCGACAGGGGGCGGATTATGGCTACACCTTC.

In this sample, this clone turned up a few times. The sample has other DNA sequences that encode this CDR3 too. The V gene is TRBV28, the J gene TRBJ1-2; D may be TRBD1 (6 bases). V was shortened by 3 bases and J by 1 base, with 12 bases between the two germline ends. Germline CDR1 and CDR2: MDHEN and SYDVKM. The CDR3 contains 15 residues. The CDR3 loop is CASSFGGTLNYGYTF. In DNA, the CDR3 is TGTGCCAGCAGTTTCGGGGGGACACTTAACTATGGCTACACCTTC.

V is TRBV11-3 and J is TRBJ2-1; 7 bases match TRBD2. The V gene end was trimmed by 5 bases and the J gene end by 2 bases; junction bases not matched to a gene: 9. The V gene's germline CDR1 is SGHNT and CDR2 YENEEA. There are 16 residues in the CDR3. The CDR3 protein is CASSENSGATYNEQFF. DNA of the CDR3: TGTGCCAGCAGCGAGAACAGCGGGGCAACCTACAATGAGCAGTTCTTC.

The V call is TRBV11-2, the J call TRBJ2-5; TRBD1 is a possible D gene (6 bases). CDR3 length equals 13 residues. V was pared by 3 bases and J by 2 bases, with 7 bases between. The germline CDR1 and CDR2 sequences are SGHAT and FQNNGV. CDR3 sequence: CASSFGQQETQYF. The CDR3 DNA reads TGTGCCAGCAGCTTTGGACAGCAAGAGACCCAGTACTTC.

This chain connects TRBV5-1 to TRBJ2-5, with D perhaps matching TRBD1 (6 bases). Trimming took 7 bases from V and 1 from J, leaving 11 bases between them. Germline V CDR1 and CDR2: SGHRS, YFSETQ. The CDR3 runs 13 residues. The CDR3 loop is CASGTGPQETQYF. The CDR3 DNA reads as TGCGCCAGCGGCACAGGGCCCCAAGAGACCCAGTACTTC.

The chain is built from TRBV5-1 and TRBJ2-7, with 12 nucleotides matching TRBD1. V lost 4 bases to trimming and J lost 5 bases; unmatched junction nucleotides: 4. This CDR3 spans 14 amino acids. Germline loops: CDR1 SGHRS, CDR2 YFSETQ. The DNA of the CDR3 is TGCGCCAGCAGCAATGGGGACAGGGGGCACGAGCAGTACTTC. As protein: CASSNGDRGHEQYF.

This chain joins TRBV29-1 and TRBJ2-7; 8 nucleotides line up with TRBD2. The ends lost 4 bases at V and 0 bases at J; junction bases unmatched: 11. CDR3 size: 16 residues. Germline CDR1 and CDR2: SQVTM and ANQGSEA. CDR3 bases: TGCAGCGTTGGAGGGGTAGCTAGCGGGTTCTCCTACGAGCAGTACTTC. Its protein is CSVGGVASGFSYEQYF.

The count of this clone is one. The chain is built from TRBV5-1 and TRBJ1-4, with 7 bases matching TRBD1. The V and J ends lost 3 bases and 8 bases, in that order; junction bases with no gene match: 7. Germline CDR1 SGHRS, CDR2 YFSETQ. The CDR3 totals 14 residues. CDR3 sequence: CASSSQTGLEKLFF. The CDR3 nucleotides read TGCGCCAGCAGCTCCCAGACAGGGTTAGAAAAACTGTTTTTT.

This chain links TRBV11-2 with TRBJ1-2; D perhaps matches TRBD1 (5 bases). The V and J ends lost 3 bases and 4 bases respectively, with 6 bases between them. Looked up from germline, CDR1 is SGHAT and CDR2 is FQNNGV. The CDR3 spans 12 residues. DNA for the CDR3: TGTGCCAGCAGCTTCGACAGCTATGGCTACACCTTC. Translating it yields CASSFDSYGYTF.

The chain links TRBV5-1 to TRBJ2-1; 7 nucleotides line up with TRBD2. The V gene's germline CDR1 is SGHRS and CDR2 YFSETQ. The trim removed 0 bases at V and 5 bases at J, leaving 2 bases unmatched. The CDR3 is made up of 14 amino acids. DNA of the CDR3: TGCGCCAGCAGCTTGGACCGGGGGGACAATGAGCAGTTCTTC. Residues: CASSLDRGDNEQFF.

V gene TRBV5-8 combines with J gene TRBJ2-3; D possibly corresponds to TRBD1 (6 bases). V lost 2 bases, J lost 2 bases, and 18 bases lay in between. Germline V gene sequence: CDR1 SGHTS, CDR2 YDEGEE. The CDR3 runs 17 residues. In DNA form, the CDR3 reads TGTGCCAGCAGCTTTCAGTACGGCAGGGGATACACAGATACGCAGTATTTT. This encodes CASSFQYGRGYTDTQYF.

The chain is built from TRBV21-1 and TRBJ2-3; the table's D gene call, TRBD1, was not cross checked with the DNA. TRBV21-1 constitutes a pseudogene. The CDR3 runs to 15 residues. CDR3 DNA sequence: TGTGCCAGCCGAATTCCGGGACAGACCACAGATACGCAGTATTTT. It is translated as CASRIPGQTTDTQYF.

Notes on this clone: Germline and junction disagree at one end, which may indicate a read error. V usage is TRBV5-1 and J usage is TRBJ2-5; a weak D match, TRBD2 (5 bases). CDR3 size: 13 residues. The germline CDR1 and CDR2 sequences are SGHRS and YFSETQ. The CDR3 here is CASSPRGQGTQYF. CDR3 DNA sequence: TGCGCCAGCAGCCCTCGGGGTCAAGGGACCCAGTACTTC.

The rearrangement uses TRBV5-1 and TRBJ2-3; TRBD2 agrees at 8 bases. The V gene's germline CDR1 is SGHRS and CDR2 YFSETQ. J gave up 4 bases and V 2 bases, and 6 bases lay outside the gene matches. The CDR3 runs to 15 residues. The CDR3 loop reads CASSLAGVSADTQYF. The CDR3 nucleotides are TGCGCCAGCAGCTTAGCGGGAGTTTCCGCAGATACGCAGTATTTT. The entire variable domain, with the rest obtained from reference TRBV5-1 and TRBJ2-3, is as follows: KAGVTQTPRYLIKTRGQQVTLSCSPISGHRSVSWYQQTPGQGLQFLFEYFSETQRNKGNFPGRFSGRQFSNSRSEMNVSTLELGDSALYLCASSLAGVSADTQYFGPGTRLTVL.

This CDR3 reads CASSFDRAPNEKLFF. In DNA, the CDR3 is TGTGCCAGCAGTTTTGACAGGGCACCTAATGAAAAACTGTTTTTT. The rearrangement joins TRBV28 to TRBJ1-4; 7 nucleotides match TRBD1. Germline-derived CDR1 and CDR2 are MDHEN and SYDVKM. The V and J ends lost 3 bases and 3 bases, in that order; junction bases with no gene match: 4. This CDR3 has 15 amino acids.

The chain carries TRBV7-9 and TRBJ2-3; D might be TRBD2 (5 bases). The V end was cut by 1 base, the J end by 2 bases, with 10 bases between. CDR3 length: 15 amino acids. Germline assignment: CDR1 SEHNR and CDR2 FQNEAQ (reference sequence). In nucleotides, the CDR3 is TGTGCCAGCAGCTTAGGAAGAGCGGACACAGATACGCAGTATTTT. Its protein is CASSLGRADTDTQYF.